The rows below give T cell receptor beta chains drawn from one sample of a study of shared clonotypes between healthy human individuals. TCRdb's table, derived via immunoSEQ multiplex PCR, lists solely in-frame clones and lacks some. The table has some 2,400,000 clones, approximately 94% seen once. The sequenced sample consisted of naive CD4+ T cells sorted from blood. The receptor source for this set is a man younger than 35 in good health. CDR3s include the opening cysteine and the closing phenylalanine or tryptophan. A D gene is named only where the DNA matches it firmly. Only some rows state a clone size, as once, few, many or a class for expanded clones.

clone_size,v_call,j_call,d_call,cdr3_aa,cdr3_nt
.,TRBV6-1,TRBJ2-1,.,CASSEAATRIFYNEQFF,TGTGCCAGCAGTGAAGCGGCGACAAGAATTTTTTACAATGAGCAGTTCTTC
once,TRBV10-3,TRBJ2-5,TRBD2,CAISELAGGQETQYF,TGTGCCATCAGTGAACTAGCGGGAGGGCAAGAGACCCAGTACTTC
.,TRBV5-1,TRBJ2-7,.,CASSLVRNEQYF,TGCGCCAGCAGCTTGGTCAGAAACGAGCAGTACTTC
.,TRBV5-1,TRBJ2-7,.,CASSPGSYEQYF,TGCGCCAGCAGCCCAGGATCCTACGAGCAGTACTTC
once,TRBV25-1,TRBJ2-7,TRBD2,CASGLAGTYEQYF,TGTGCCAGCGGACTAGCGGGGACCTACGAGCAGTACTTC
.,TRBV10-3,TRBJ1-2,.,CAISGGVPGTNYGYTF,TGTGCCATCAGTGGGGGCGTCCCCGGCACCAACTATGGCTACACCTTC
few,TRBV4-1,TRBJ1-6,.,CASSQDLDSPLHF,TGCGCCAGCAGCCAAGATCTAGATTCACCCCTCCACTTT
.,TRBV29-1,TRBJ2-3,.,CSVVSGVTDTQYF,TGCAGCGTTGTTTCCGGGGTCACAGATACGCAGTATTTT
.,TRBV30,TRBJ2-7,TRBD2,CAWRTSGRYEQYF,TGTGCCTGGAGGACTAGCGGGAGGTACGAGCAGTACTTC
once,TRBV10-3,TRBJ1-2,.,CAISDRDQPLYGYTF,TGTGCCATCAGTGATCGGGACCAGCCTCTCTATGGCTACACCTTC
.,TRBV19,TRBJ1-5,TRBD1,CASSIRGQVGNQPQHF,TGTGCCAGTAGTATTCGTGGACAGGTAGGCAATCAGCCCCAGCATTTT
.,TRBV7-9,TRBJ2-5,.,CASSFSRAQETQYF,TGTGCCAGCAGCTTTAGCAGAGCCCAAGAGACCCAGTACTTC
few,TRBV29-1,TRBJ1-1,.,CSVGRLNTEAFF,TGCAGCGTCGGACGGCTGAACACTGAAGCTTTCTTT
.,TRBV6-5,TRBJ1-1,TRBD1,CASSYRQGKNTEAFF,TGTGCCAGCAGTTACAGACAGGGCAAAAACACTGAAGCTTTCTTT
.,TRBV11-2,TRBJ2-7,.,CASSLQGYEQYF,TGTGCCAGCAGCCTACAGGGTTACGAGCAGTACTTC
.,TRBV27,TRBJ2-5,TRBD1,CASSWGTGTIQETQYF,TGTGCCAGCAGTTGGGGGACAGGAACGATCCAAGAGACCCAGTACTTC
.,TRBV2,TRBJ1-4,.,CASRDDRSEFEKLFF,TGTGCCAGCAGGGACGACAGGAGTGAGTTCGAAAAACTGTTTTTT
.,TRBV30,TRBJ2-5,TRBD2,CAWSSPGTSVAETQYF,TGTGCCTGGAGTTCCCCCGGGACTAGCGTTGCAGAGACCCAGTACTTC
once,TRBV28,TRBJ2-7,.,CASSDAPPESYEQYF,TGTGCCAGCAGTGACGCCCCCCCGGAAAGCTACGAGCAGTACTTC
.,TRBV29-1,TRBJ2-4,.,CSVSARLAKNIQYF,TGCAGCGTTTCAGCGCGGTTAGCCAAAAACATTCAGTACTTC
.,TRBV28,TRBJ2-7,TRBD1,CASSRTGTGDYEQYF,TGTGCCAGCAGTCGGACCGGGACAGGGGATTACGAGCAGTACTTC
.,TRBV29-1,TRBJ1-2,.,CSGGDRPRGDYGYTF,TGCAGCGGTGGGGACCGCCCAAGGGGTGACTATGGCTACACCTTC
.,TRBV5-1,TRBJ2-7,.,CASSLEGARTYEQYF,TGCGCCAGCAGCTTGGAAGGGGCACGAACCTACGAGCAGTACTTC
.,TRBV10-3,TRBJ2-7,TRBD1,CAIREGQAFSYEQYF,TGTGCCATCAGGGAGGGACAGGCCTTCTCCTACGAGCAGTACTTC
.,TRBV7-8,TRBJ2-2,.,CASSQRDTGFTGELFF,TGTGCCAGCAGCCAGAGGGACACGGGCTTTACCGGGGAGCTGTTTTTT
.,TRBV6-5,TRBJ1-2,TRBD1,CASSSPRRGDYGYTF,TGTGCCAGCAGTTCCCCCCGCAGGGGGGACTATGGCTACACCTTC
.,TRBV6-6,TRBJ1-1,.,CASRTRGNTEAFF,TGTGCCAGCAGGACCAGGGGCAACACTGAAGCTTTCTTT
.,TRBV10-3,TRBJ2-5,TRBD2,CAISEIAGGRYF,TGTGCCATCAGTGAGATAGCGGGGGGCCGATACTTC